One and the same sample provided the 21 T cell receptor beta chains below, sequenced in a study of T cells after yellow fever vaccination. TCRdb passed the 5' RACE reads through MiXCR, listing each CDR3 protein once. The table lists 500,000 to 650,000 distinct CDR3 sequences, around 16% of them singletons, with about 18% in the top ten. Sequenced here: PBMCs, sampled around 5 days after the first yellow fever vaccination. Receptors originate from a man aged 18 to 29 who received the YFV17D yellow fever vaccine.

The rearrangement joins TRBV3-1 to TRBJ2-5; no firm D call. Trimming removed 4 bases at V and 2 bases at J, with 11 bases between. Per germline, CDR1 LGHDT and CDR2 YNNKEL (reference sequence). There are 14 residues in the CDR3. In DNA, the CDR3 is TGTGCCAGCAGCCGGTCTCAAGAGCAAGAGACCCAGTACTTC. Translated, it gives CASSRSQEQETQYF.

This chain uses TRBV11-3 with TRBJ2-1; unclear D gene. Trimming removed 0 bases from V and 5 bases from J, with 17 bases in between. The CDR3 runs to 17 residues. Looked up from germline, CDR1 is SGHNT and CDR2 is YENEEA. CDR3 DNA sequence: TGTGCCAGCAGCTTAGATGGATCGCTCCTTGGAGACAATGAGCAGTTCTTC. It specifies CASSLDGSLLGDNEQFF.

The V and J genes are TRBV20-1 and TRBJ2-3, with unresolved D. Trimming cost V 2 bases and J 2 bases, with 8 bases left between them. The CDR3 is made up of 13 amino acids. Germline assignment: CDR1 DFQATT and CDR2 SNEGSKA (reference sequence). CDR3 protein: CSARLEFTDTQYF. DNA for the CDR3: TGCAGTGCTAGACTAGAATTCACAGATACGCAGTATTTT.

The V gene is TRBV12-3 or TRBV12-4, the J gene TRBJ2-6; tentatively, D is TRBD2 (5 bases). CDR3 size: 14 residues. Trimming took off 3 bases at V and 9 bases at J, with 12 bases between the two ends. In DNA form, the CDR3 reads TGTGCCAGCAGTTTCAAGCGGTCGGTCAACGTCCTGACTTTC. Amino acids: CASSFKRSVNVLTF.

The chain has TRBV24-1 and TRBJ1-1; maybe TRBD1 (6 bases). V dropped 2 bases and J dropped 1 base, with 13 bases sitting between them. The CDR3 spans 16 residues. The germline gives CDR1 KGHDR, CDR2 SFDVKD. CDR3 residues: CATSDWTQGRNTEAFF. The CDR3 DNA reads TGTGCCACCAGTGATTGGACACAGGGAAGGAACACTGAAGCTTTCTTT.

This clonotype was counted at least ten times. CDR3 DNA sequence: TGCGCCAGCAGCCAAGAGGGACTAGCCCGGCATGAGCAGTTCTTC. The encoded protein is CASSQEGLARHEQFF. This chain joins TRBV4-1 and TRBJ2-1; 9 nucleotides align to TRBD2. J lost 8 bases, V lost 0 bases, and 5 bases had no gene match. Germline lookup yields CDR1 MGHRA and CDR2 YSYEKL. The CDR3 spans 15 residues.

There are a few counts of this clonotype. This chain joins TRBV4-2 and TRBJ1-3; unclear D gene. The CDR3 has 17 amino acids. Germline lookup yields CDR1 LGHNA and CDR2 YNFKEQ. Trimming took 1 base from V and 0 from J, leaving 13 bases between them. CDR3 residues: CASSQVAPESSGNTIYF. CDR3 bases: TGTGCCAGCAGCCAAGTCGCCCCGGAAAGCTCTGGAAACACCATATATTTT.

This clonotype was counted at least ten times. V is TRBV4-2 and J is TRBJ2-7; D might be TRBD1 or TRBD2, each matching 6 bases. CDR3 length: 15 amino acids. Trimming stripped 1 base from V and 1 base from J, with 11 bases between. Per the germline V gene, CDR1 is LGHNA and CDR2 is YNFKEQ. CDR3 coding DNA: TGTGCCAGCAGCCAAGTTTGGGGGGCATCCTACGAGCAGTACTTC. It translates to CASSQVWGASYEQYF.

In its sample, this clonotype was seen a few times. This chain connects TRBV6-2 or TRBV6-3 to TRBJ2-1; D is possibly TRBD1 (7 bases). The CDR3 totals 16 residues. CDR1 is MNHEY, CDR2 SVGEGT, per germline. V was shortened by 5 bases and J by 7 bases, with 21 bases between the two germline ends. Here the CDR3 reads CASSLPARTGGNEQFF. In DNA form, the CDR3 reads TGTGCCAGCAGTCTCCCAGCCAGGACAGGAGGGAATGAGCAGTTCTTC.

This chain uses TRBV25-1 with TRBJ1-2; 9 bases are shared with TRBD1. J was trimmed by 4 bases and V by 6 bases; bases with no gene match: 12. This CDR3 is built from 16 residues. Germline V lookup: CDR1 MGHDK, CDR2 SYGVNS. The CDR3 coding sequence is TGTGCCAGCAGCCCCTTTCGGGGGACAGGGCTCTATGGCTACACCTTC. It translates to CASSPFRGTGLYGYTF.

The chain joins TRBV5-6 to TRBJ2-5, with D perhaps matching TRBD1 or TRBD2 (6 bases each). Germline V CDR1 and CDR2: SGHDT, YYEEEE. This CDR3 contains 15 residues. Trimming took 4 bases from V and 1 from J, leaving 14 bases between them. CDR3 residues: CASSLLTGAQETQYF. The CDR3 DNA is TGTGCCAGCAGCCTTCTCACGGGGGCCCAAGAGACCCAGTACTTC.

The sample holds a few counts of this clonotype. The chain links TRBV12-3 or TRBV12-4 to TRBJ1-5; D call uncertain. The CDR3 spans 14 residues. V shed 3 bases and J shed 11 bases, with 17 bases lying between them. DNA for the CDR3: TGTGCCAGCAGTTTGGGTACAGTAGGTATTGCCCAGCATTTT. Translation gives CASSLGTVGIAQHF.

This clonotype was counted only a few times. V usage is TRBV24-1 and J usage is TRBJ2-3; D remains ambiguous. V gave up 4 bases and J gave up 4 bases, with 5 bases separating them. CDR3 size: 12 residues. Germline CDR1 is KGHDR and CDR2 is SFDVKD. The CDR3 region is CATSDTADTQYF. CDR3 nucleotides: TGTGCCACCAGTGACACTGCAGATACGCAGTATTTT.

This clonotype occurred a few times. The chain combines TRBV2 with TRBJ2-6; D perhaps matches TRBD1 (6 bases). With 11 bases removed from V and 0 bases from J, the gap between germline ends came to 20 bases. The CDR3 contains 17 residues. The germline V gene has CDR1 SNHLY and CDR2 FYNNEI. CDR3 bases: TGTGCCTATATGGGGCAGGGGCGCCGCTCTGGGGCCAACGTCCTGACTTTC. Protein: CAYMGQGRRSGANVLTF.

This clonotype came up many times. This chain uses TRBV5-8 with TRBJ2-2; TRBD1 aligns across 7 bases. Per germline, CDR1 SGHTS and CDR2 YDEGEE. This CDR3 comprises 17 residues. Germline trimming cut 3 bases from V and 3 bases from J; bases unmatched to any gene: 11. This CDR3 is CASSSTRWTGHTGELFF. The CDR3 DNA reads as TGTGCCAGCAGCTCGACCCGATGGACAGGTCACACCGGGGAGCTGTTTTTT.

This clonotype has more than one count but fewer than ten. The chain has TRBV9 and TRBJ1-1; D possibly corresponds to TRBD1 (6 bases). The V gene lost 7 bases and the J gene lost 3 bases, with 13 bases spanning the gap. The CDR3 contains 13 residues. Germline lookup yields CDR1 SGDLS and CDR2 YYNGEE. CDR3 sequence (DNA): TGTGCCAGCGCCGGACAGCCTTACACTGAAGCTTTCTTT. Protein: CASAGQPYTEAFF.

The V gene is TRBV18, the J gene TRBJ1-1; D gene unclear. Germline lookup yields CDR1 KGHSH and CDR2 LQKENI. Deletions cut 8 bases from V and 0 bases from J, with 10 bases between. The CDR3 has 13 residues. As DNA, the CDR3 is TGTGCCAGCGCCGGGGATATGAACACTGAAGCTTTCTTT. This sequence encodes CASAGDMNTEAFF.

The chain links TRBV29-1 to TRBJ1-1, with D possibly being TRBD1 (6 bases). CDR1 is SQVTM, CDR2 ANQGSEA, per germline. The CDR3 extends over 10 amino acids. Trimming stripped 4 bases from V and 8 bases from J, with 8 bases between. The CDR3 coding sequence is TGCAGCGTTGGAGACAGGGAAGCTTTCTTT. Translation: CSVGDREAFF. Combining the CDR3 with reference TRBV29-1 and TRBJ1-1 gives the whole variable domain SAVISQKPSRDICQRGTSLTIQCQVDSQVTMMFWYRQQPGQSLTLIATANQGSEATYESGFVIDKFPISRPNLTFSTLTVSNMSPEDSSIYLCSVGDREAFFGQGTRLTVV.

The V gene is TRBV7-3, the J gene TRBJ2-7; the D is unclear. The V and J ends lost 0 bases and 6 bases respectively, with 9 bases between them. The germline CDR1 and CDR2 sequences are SGHTA and FQGTGA. The CDR3 is 13 residues long. CDR3 protein: CASSLTSYSEQYF. CDR3 in DNA: TGTGCCAGCAGCTTAACCTCTTACTCCGAGCAGTACTTC.

This rearrangement joins TRBV5-5 to TRBJ2-5; D may be TRBD2 (6 bases). CDR3 length: 14 residues. The germline V gene has CDR1 SGHKS and CDR2 YYEKEE (reference sequence). V lost 4 bases, J lost 1 base, and 11 bases lay in between. The CDR3 loop is CASSLSAGQETQYF. The CDR3 nucleotides are TGTGCCAGCAGCCTATCAGCGGGCCAAGAGACCCAGTACTTC. The whole variable domain, filled in from reference TRBV5-5 and TRBJ2-5, reads DAGVTQSPTHLIKTRGQQVTLRCSPISGHKSVSWYQQVLGQGPQFIFQYYEKEERGRGNFPDRFSARQFPNYSSELNVNALLLGDSALYLCASSLSAGQETQYFGPGTRLLVL.

This clonotype was observed a few times. The V and J genes are TRBV3-1 and TRBJ2-3; D is possibly TRBD1 (7 bases). The CDR3 runs 18 residues. Germline V gene data show CDR1 as LGHDT and CDR2 as YNNKEL (reference sequence). With 3 bases removed from V and 0 bases from J, the gap between germline ends came to 19 bases. CDR3 DNA sequence: TGTGCCAGCAGCCAGAGAAATTCAGGGGGGTTGAGCACAGATACGCAGTATTTT. It encodes CASSQRNSGGLSTDTQYF.